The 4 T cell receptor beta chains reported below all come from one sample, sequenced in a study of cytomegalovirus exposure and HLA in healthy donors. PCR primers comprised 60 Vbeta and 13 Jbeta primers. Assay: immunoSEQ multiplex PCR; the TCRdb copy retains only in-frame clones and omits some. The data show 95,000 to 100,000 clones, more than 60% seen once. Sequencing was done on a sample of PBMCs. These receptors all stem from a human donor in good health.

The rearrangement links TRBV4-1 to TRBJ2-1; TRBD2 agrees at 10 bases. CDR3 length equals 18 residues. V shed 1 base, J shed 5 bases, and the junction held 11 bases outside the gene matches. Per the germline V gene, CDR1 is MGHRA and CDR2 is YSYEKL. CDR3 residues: CASSQAGLGTSEDNEQFF. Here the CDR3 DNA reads TGCGCCAGCAGCCAAGCGGGGTTGGGGACTAGCGAGGACAATGAGCAGTTCTTC.

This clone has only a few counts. For the CDR3, the DNA is TGTGCCAGCAGCTTGGCCGGCGTAGGGGGCAACGAGCAGTACTTC. It translates to CASSLAGVGGNEQYF. The chain couples TRBV5-5 to TRBJ2-7; 7 bases fit TRBD1. V was clipped by 0 bases and J by 5 bases; unmatched bases: 8. The length of the CDR3 is 15 residues. The germline CDR1 and CDR2 sequences are SGHKS and YYEKEE (reference sequence). Supplemented by reference TRBV5-5 and TRBJ2-7, the full variable domain reads DAGVTQSPTHLIKTRGQQVTLRCSPISGHKSVSWYQQVLGQGPQFIFQYYEKEERGRGNFPDRFSARQFPNYSSELNVNALLLGDSALYLCASSLAGVGGNEQYFGPGTRLTVT.

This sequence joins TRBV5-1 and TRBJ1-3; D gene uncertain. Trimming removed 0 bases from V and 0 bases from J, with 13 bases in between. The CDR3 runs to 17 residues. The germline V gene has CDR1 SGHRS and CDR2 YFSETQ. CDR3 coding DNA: TGCGCCAGCAGCTTGGTCGAGGGAGCGGGCTCTGGAAACACCATATATTTT. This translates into CASSLVEGAGSGNTIYF.

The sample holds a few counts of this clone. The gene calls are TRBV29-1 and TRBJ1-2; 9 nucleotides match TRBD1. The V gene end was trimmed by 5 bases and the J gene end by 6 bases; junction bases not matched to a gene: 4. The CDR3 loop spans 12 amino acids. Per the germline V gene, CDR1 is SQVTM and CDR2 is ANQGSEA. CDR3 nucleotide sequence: TGCAGCGTTCTGACAGGGGGTCATGGCTACACCTTC. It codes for CSVLTGGHGYTF.